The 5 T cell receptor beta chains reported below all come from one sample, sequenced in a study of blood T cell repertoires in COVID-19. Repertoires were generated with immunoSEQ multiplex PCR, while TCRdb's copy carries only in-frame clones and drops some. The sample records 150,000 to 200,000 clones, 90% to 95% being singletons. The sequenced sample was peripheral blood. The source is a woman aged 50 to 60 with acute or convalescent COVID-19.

This chain's CDR3 is CASSLEGPGREGQETQYF. The CDR3 bases are TGTGCCAGCAGCTTAGAGGGCCCCGGCAGGGAGGGCCAAGAGACCCAGTACTTC. The chain employs TRBV7-6 and TRBJ2-5; TRBD2 aligns across 7 bases. Germline values: CDR1 SGHVS, CDR2 FNYEAQ. V dropped 1 base and J dropped 1; count of bases not matched to a gene: 12. The CDR3 consists of 18 residues.

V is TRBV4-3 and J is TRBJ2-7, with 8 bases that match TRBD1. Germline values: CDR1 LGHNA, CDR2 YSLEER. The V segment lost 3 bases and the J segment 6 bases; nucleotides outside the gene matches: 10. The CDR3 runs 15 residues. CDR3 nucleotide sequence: TGCGCCAGCAGCCATGACCGGGACAGGCTCCGCGAGCAGTACTTC. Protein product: CASSHDRDRLREQYF.

The CDR3 region is CAWSLPRGAANQPQHF. The CDR3 DNA reads TGTGCCTGGAGTCTCCCCCGGGGGGCGGCCAATCAGCCCCAGCATTTT. The chain carries TRBV30 and TRBJ1-5, with TRBD1 as a possible D gene (6 bases). The germline V gene encodes CDR1 GTSNPN and CDR2 SVGIG (reference sequence). The V end was cut by 2 bases, the J end by 3 bases, with 17 bases between. The CDR3 spans 16 residues.

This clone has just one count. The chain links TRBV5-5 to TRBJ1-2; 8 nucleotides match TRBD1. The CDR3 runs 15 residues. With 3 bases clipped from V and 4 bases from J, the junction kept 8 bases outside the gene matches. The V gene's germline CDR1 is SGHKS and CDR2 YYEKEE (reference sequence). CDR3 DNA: TGTGCCAGCAGCTCGACAGGGGTAGGCGGCTATGGCTACACCTTC. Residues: CASSSTGVGGYGYTF.

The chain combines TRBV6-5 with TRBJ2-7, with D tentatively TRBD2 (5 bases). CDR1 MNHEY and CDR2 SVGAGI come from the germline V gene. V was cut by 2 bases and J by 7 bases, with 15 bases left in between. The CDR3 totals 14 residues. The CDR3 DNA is TGTGCCAGCAGTTACCTCGCTCGGGGAACAGAGCAGTACTTC. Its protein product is CASSYLARGTEQYF.